Shown below are 9 T cell receptor beta chains from a single sample sequenced in a study of CD8 T cells in ankylosing spondylitis. Antigens for these TCRs are unknown. Regarding the study as a whole: Within ankylosing spondylitis blood, a TCR beta motif made up of under 10 highly homologous variants appeared to be characteristic.

TCRdb fed the 5' RACE reads into MiXCR, producing one record per CDR3 protein. The sample has around 390,000 distinct CDR3 sequences; 20% to 25% are singletons. Material for sequencing was blood, either unsorted or a sorted T cell fraction (not recorded which). The receptors come from a male donor with ankylosing spondylitis.

The V call is TRBV12-3 or TRBV12-4, the J call TRBJ2-3; tentative D call: TRBD2 (5 bases). The CDR3 runs 11 residues. Trimming stripped 7 bases from V and 6 bases from J, with 8 bases between. CDR3 nucleotide sequence: TGTGCCAGCACCCGGAGGGATACGCAGTATTTT. This gives the protein CASTRRDTQYF.

The chain carries TRBV20-1 and TRBJ2-7; 13 nucleotides agree with TRBD2. Germline V gene sequence: CDR1 DFQATT, CDR2 SNEGSKA (reference sequence). This CDR3 contains 18 residues. V trimming: 3 bases; J trimming: 1 base; junction bases outside the gene matches: 12. The CDR3 DNA is TGCAGTGCTAGGGGAGGACTAGCGGGAGTGGTGGGATCCTACGAGCAGTACTTC. It codes for CSARGGLAGVVGSYEQYF.

V is TRBV24-1 and J is TRBJ2-1; D may be TRBD1 or TRBD2 (5 bases each). CDR3 size: 17 residues. Trimming cost V 4 bases and J 2 bases, with 17 bases left between them. CDR1 is KGHDR, CDR2 SFDVKD, per germline. CDR3 region: CATSEGKLGVTYNEQFF. The DNA for the CDR3 is TGTGCCACCAGTGAGGGGAAGCTGGGGGTGACCTACAATGAGCAGTTCTTC.

Written as DNA, the CDR3 is TGTGCCAGCAGTTTAATGGCACCAGGTAGCACAGATACGCAGTATTTT. Its protein product is CASSLMAPGSTDTQYF. The chain couples TRBV28 to TRBJ2-3, with unresolved D. The CDR3 loop spans 16 amino acids. The V gene's germline CDR1 is MDHEN and CDR2 SYDVKM. V was trimmed by 2 bases and J by 0 bases, leaving 12 bases between them.

This chain uses TRBV7-6 with TRBJ1-3; unclear D gene. V lost 5 bases and J lost 2, with 19 bases in between. This CDR3 is built from 17 residues. The germline gives CDR1 SGHVS, CDR2 FNYEAQ. CDR3 amino acids: CASSLQAAARTGNTIYF. CDR3 nucleotides: TGTGCCAGCAGCCTTCAAGCCGCAGCCAGGACTGGAAACACCATATATTTT.

The table lists this clonotype with a few counts. The rearrangement links TRBV28 to TRBJ2-1, with D tentatively TRBD2 (6 bases). The CDR3 loop spans 13 amino acids. Germline V gene lookup returns CDR1 MDHEN and CDR2 SYDVKM. V lost 8 bases to trimming and J lost 4 bases, with 12 bases between them. CDR3 sequence: CASRTGVYNEQFF. The CDR3 DNA reads as TGTGCCAGCCGGACGGGAGTGTACAATGAGCAGTTCTTC.

In its sample, this clonotype was seen many times. The chain combines TRBV2 with TRBJ2-1, with 13 bases lining up with TRBD2. CDR3 length equals 16 residues. The ends lost 5 bases at V and 6 bases at J; junction bases unmatched: 7. Germline-derived CDR1 and CDR2 are SNHLY and FYNNEI. The CDR3 DNA reads as TGTGCCAGCAGTACCTGGACTAGCGGGAGTTTCAATGAGCAGTTCTTC. Amino acid sequence: CASSTWTSGSFNEQFF.

The V and J genes are TRBV20-1 and TRBJ1-5, with D possibly matching TRBD1 (5 bases). V was shortened by 0 bases and J by 7 bases, with 10 bases between the two germline ends. CDR3 length: 13 amino acids. Germline values: CDR1 DFQATT, CDR2 SNEGSKA (reference sequence). The CDR3 nucleotides are TGCAGTGCTAGAGAGAGCAGGGTACAGCCCCAGCATTTT. Translation: CSARESRVQPQHF.

The chain recombines TRBV6-5 with TRBJ2-3; possibly TRBD1 or TRBD2 for D (5 bases each). Between the trimmed V and J ends, which lost 4 bases and 1 base, there was a span of 15 bases. Germline loops: CDR1 MNHEY, CDR2 SVGAGI. This CDR3 is 16 amino acids long. CDR3 coding DNA: TGTGCCAGCAGTTTACAGGCGAGCGGAGGCACAGATACGCAGTATTTT. Amino acids: CASSLQASGGTDTQYF.